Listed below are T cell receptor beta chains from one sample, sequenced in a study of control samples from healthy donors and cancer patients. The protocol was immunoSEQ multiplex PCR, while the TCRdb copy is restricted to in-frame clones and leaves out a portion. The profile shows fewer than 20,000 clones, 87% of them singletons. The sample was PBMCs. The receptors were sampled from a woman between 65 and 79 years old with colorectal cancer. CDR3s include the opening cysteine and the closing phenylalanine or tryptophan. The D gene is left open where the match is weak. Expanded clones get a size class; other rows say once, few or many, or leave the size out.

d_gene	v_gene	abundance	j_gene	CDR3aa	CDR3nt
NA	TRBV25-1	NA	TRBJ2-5	CASTRDSSETQYF	TGTGCCAGCACGCGGGACTCCTCGGAGACCCAGTACTTC
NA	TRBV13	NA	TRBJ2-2	CASSPRSTGELFF	TGTGCCAGCAGCCCCCGGTCCACCGGGGAGCTGTTTTTT
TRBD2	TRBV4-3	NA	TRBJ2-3	CASSHRSRTSGGGLTDTQYF	TGCGCCAGCAGCCACCGATCTAGGACTAGCGGGGGGGGACTCACAGATACGCAGTATTTT
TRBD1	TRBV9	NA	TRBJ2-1	CASSEGQLTNEQFF	TGTGCCAGCAGCGAGGGACAGTTAACTAATGAGCAGTTCTTC
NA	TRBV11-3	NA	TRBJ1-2	CASSPPGAGRRADGYTF	TGTGCCAGCAGCCCTCCGGGTGCAGGGCGGAGAGCGGATGGCTACACCTTC
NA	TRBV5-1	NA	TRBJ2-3	CASSLDGSDTQYF	TGCGCCAGCAGCTTGGATGGGTCTGATACGCAGTATTTT
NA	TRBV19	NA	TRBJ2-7	CASSLGNTYEQYF	TGTGCCAGTAGTTTGGGGAATACCTACGAGCAGTACTTC
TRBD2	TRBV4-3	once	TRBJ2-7	CASSQAPASGTYEQYF	TGCGCCAGCAGCCAAGCCCCGGCTAGCGGTACATACGAGCAGTACTTC
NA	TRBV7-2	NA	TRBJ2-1	CASRPSGPYQFF	TGTGCCAGCAGACCCTCCGGGCCCTACCAGTTCTTC
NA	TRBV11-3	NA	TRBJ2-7	CASSLRTPGEQYF	TGTGCCAGCAGCTTAAGGACCCCTGGAGAGCAGTACTTC